This T cell receptor beta chain was retrieved from a study of blood T cell repertoires in COVID-19. Study-level information: PBMCs, B-cell-depleted T cells, or T cells provided the cDNA or gDNA that made up the material.

The length of the CDR3 is 15 residues. CDR1 is SGDLS, CDR2 YYNGEE, per germline. The J segment lost 3 bases and the V segment lost 3 bases, leaving 4 bases of the junction unmatched. Participants were aged about 18 to 100 years from approximately 24 US areas. Donors were grouped by their self-reported clinical history. Methods used by the authors: Reference gene primer amplification gave nucleated cell count estimates. The repertoire was sequenced with immunoSEQ multiplex PCR; TCRdb's copy has only in-frame clones and lacks some. V and J calls and clone size are as listed in that table; D and trimming were resolved from the DNA. Altogether under 450,000 clones are present, 91% being singletons, with the ten largest covering 0.8% to 0.9%. This clone was found once.

The V call is TRBV9, the J call TRBJ1-5; 9 bases are a match to TRBD1. Sequenced material: PBMCs or T cells enriched from blood (not recorded which). The origin of this receptor is a woman in her forties who had been exposed to COVID-19. The DNA for the CDR3 is TGTGCCAGCAGCGGGACAGGGGAAATCAATCAGCCCCAGCATTTT. This encodes CASSGTGEINQPQHF.